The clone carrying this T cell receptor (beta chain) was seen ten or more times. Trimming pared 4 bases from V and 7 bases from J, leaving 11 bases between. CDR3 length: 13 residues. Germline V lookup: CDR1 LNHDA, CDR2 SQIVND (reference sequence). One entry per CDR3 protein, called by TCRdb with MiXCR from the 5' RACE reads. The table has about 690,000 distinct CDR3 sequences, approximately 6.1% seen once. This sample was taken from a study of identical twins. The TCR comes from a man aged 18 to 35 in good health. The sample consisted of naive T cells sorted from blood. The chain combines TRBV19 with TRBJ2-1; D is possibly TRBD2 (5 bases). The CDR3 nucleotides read TGTGCCAGTAGTAGGTGGGAGAGTAATGAGCAGTTCTTC. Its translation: CASSRWESNEQFF.